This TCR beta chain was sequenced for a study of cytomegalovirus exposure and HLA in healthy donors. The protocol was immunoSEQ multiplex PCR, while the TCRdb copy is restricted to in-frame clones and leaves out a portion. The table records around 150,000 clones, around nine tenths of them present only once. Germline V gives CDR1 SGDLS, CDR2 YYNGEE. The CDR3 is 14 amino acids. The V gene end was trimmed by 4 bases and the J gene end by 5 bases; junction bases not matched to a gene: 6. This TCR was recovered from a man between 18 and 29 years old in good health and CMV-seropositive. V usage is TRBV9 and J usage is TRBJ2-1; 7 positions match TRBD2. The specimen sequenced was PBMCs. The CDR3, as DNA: TGTGCCAGCAGCCCCGGCGGGAGAAACAATGAGCAGTTCTTC. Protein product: CASSPGGRNNEQFF. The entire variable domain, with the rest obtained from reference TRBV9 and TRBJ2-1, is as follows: DSGVTQTPKHLITATGQRVTLRCSPRSGDLSVYWYQQSLDQGLQFLIQYYNGEERAKGNILERFSAQQFPDLHSELNLSSLELGDSALYFCASSPGGRNNEQFFGPGTRLTVL.